This TCR beta chain was sequenced during a study of a mutant IDH1 vaccine in newly diagnosed glioma. Study-wide background: Vaccines were begun 4-6 weeks after radiotherapy alone, or with temozolomide cycles. Therapy received beforehand was radiotherapy, temozolomide, or both, with most patients given both.

To note about this clone: Its specificity is unknown.

The data were produced by immunoSEQ multiplex PCR, yet TCRdb's version contains in-frame clones alone and is incomplete. Altogether 9,500 to 14,000 clones are present, around 86% being singletons, with the ten largest covering about 5.9%. This CDR3 is built from 13 residues. Germline CDR1 is MNHEY and CDR2 is SMNVEV (reference sequence). V lost 3 bases to trimming and J lost 4 bases; unmatched junction nucleotides: 0. Time point of the sample: week 5, during vaccination. Vaccine doses each comprised 300 ug of mutant IDH1 20-mer peptide, with topical imiquimod. The receptor was isolated from a woman between 35 and 50 years old with glioma. Some clones in this sample may be carry-over from other donors' samples. The genes are TRBV27 and TRBJ1-2, with 9 bases aligning to TRBD1. The source was PBMCs, collected from a glioma patient whose treatment included an IDH1 peptide vaccine. CDR3 sequence: CASSLGQGYGYTF. The CDR3, as DNA: TGTGCCAGCAGTTTGGGACAGGGCTATGGCTACACCTTC.